This TCR beta chain stems from a study of CD8 T cells in ankylosing spondylitis. Broader study findings: Several highly homologous variants formed a TCR beta motif that appeared characteristic of ankylosing spondylitis blood. Some motif variants had been reported before (in reactive arthritis synovial fluid and blood). Matched ankylosing spondylitis synovial fluid reportedly contained a significantly enriched population of disease-linked clones.

Quantitative 5'-RACE with molecular barcodes was used to make the TCR beta libraries. Each CDR3 protein gets one entry after TCRdb re-called the 5' RACE reads with MiXCR. This sample carries 300,000 to 350,000 distinct CDR3 sequences, around 21% of them seen once, and the ten largest clones take 3.5%. Trimming at V came to 0 bases and at J to 8 bases, leaving 7 bases not matched to a gene. Looked up from germline, CDR1 is DFQATT and CDR2 is SNEGSKA (reference sequence). The CDR3 length is 16 residues. As concerns this clonotype: The antigen is undetermined.

The V gene is TRBV20-1, the J gene TRBJ1-6, with 10 bases matching TRBD1. The clonotype originates from a female donor with ankylosing spondylitis or in good health (not recorded which). The sequenced sample was blood, either unsorted or a sorted T cell fraction (not recorded which). DNA for the CDR3: TGCAGTGCTAGAGATGGGGACAGGGGAGATGATTCACCCCTCCACTTT. This codes for CSARDGDRGDDSPLHF.